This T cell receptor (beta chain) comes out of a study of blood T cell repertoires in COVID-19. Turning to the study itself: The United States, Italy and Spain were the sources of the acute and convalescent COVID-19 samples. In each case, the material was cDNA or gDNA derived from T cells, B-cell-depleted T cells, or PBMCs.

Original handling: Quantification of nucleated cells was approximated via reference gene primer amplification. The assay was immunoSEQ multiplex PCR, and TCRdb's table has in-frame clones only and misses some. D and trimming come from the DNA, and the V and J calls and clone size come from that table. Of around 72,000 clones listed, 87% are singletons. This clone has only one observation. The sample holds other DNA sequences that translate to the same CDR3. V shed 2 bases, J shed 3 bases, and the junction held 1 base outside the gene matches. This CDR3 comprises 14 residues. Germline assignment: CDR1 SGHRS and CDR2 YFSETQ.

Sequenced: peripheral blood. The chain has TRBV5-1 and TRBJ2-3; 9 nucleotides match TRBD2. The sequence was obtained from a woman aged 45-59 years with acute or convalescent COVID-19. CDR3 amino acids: CASSFSGSTDTQYF. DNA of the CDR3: TGCGCCAGCAGCTTTAGCGGGAGTACAGATACGCAGTATTTT.